This TCR beta chain was sequenced during a study of blood T cell repertoires in COVID-19. Study information: Spain, Italy and the United States supplied samples that represented acute and convalescent COVID-19. Sample material is recorded as cDNA or gDNA derived from T cells, B-cell-depleted T cells, or PBMCs.

In the source study's methods: Using reference gene primer amplification, nucleated cell counts were estimated. Some clones are missing from TCRdb's copy, which holds only in-frame ones; the method was immunoSEQ multiplex PCR. V and J calls plus clone size are reproduced from that table; the DNA served to infer D and trimming. The sample contains around 88,000 clones, 60% to 85% of which appear only once. The clonotype was recovered from a man aged 45-65 years who had recovered from COVID-19. The sample was peripheral blood.

CDR3 coding DNA: TGTGCCATCAGTGAGGGCGGAGAGCAGTACTTC. Translated, it gives CAISEGGEQYF. The chain links TRBV10-3 to TRBJ2-7, with D uncertain. This CDR3 has 11 residues. The V gene lost 2 bases and the J gene lost 7 bases, with 6 bases spanning the gap. Germline V gene data show CDR1 as ENHRY and CDR2 as SYGVKD.